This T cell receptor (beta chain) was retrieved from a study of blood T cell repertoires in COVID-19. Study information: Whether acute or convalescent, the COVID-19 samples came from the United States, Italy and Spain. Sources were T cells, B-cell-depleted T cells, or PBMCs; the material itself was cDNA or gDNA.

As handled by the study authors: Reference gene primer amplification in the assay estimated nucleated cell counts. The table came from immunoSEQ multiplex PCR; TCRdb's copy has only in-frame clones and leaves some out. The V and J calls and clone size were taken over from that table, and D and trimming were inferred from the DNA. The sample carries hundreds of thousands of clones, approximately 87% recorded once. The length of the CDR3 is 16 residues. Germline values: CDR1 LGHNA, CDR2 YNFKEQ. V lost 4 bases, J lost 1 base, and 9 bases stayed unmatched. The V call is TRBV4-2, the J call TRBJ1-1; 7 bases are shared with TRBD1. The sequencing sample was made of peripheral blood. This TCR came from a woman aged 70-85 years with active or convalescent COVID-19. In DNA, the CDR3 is TGTGCCAGCAGCCGAGGGACAGCAGGGAGGAACACTGAAGCTTTCTTT. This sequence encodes CASSRGTAGRNTEAFF.